This TCR beta chain was sequenced in a study of T cell changes during pregnancy in multiple sclerosis. The table came from immunoSEQ multiplex PCR; TCRdb's copy has only in-frame clones and leaves some out. Of about 61,000 clones in the sample, about 87% are singletons; the top ten hold roughly 0.9%. The CDR3 loop spans 18 amino acids. Looked up from germline, CDR1 is KGHSH and CDR2 is LQKENI. With V trimmed by 0 bases and J by 0 bases, 6 bases remained unmatched. Specimen: peripheral blood, collected in the first trimester of pregnancy. The rearrangement uses TRBV18 and TRBJ2-3, with 10 bases aligning to TRBD2. The receptor was derived from a female donor in good health, enrolled as a control in a pregnancy study. The CDR3 here is CASSPPSGGARSTDTQYF. The DNA of the CDR3 is TGTGCCAGCTCACCACCCAGCGGGGGGGCCCGGAGCACAGATACGCAGTATTTT.